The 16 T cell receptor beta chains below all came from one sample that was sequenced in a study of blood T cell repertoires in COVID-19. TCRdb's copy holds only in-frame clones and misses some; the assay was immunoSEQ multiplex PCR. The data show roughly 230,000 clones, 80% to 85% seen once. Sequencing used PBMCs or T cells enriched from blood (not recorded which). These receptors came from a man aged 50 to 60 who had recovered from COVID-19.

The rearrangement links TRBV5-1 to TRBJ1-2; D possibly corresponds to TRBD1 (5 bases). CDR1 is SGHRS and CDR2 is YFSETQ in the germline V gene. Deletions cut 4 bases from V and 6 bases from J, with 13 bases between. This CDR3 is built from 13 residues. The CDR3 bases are TGCGCCAGCAGCCAAGGGATACAGGATGGCTACACCTTC. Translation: CASSQGIQDGYTF.

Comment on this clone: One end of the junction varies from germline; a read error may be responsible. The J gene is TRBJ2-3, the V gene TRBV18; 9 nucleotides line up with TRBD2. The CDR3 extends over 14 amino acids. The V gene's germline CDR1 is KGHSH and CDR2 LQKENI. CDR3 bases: TGTGCCAGCTCACCCGGGACTAGCAGAGATACGCAGTATTTT. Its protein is CASSPGTSRDTQYF.

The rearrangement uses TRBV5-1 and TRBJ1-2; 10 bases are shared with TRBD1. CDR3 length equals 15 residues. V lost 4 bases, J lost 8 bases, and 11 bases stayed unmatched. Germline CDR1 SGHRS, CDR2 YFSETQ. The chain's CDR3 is CASSLTPGTGEGYTF. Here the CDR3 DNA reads TGCGCCAGCAGCCTGACCCCCGGGACAGGGGAAGGCTACACCTTC.

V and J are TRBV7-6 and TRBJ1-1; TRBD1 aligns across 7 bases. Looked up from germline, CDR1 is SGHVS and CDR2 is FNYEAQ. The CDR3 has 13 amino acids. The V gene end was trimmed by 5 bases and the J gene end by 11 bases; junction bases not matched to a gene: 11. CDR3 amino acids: CASSPPEGARAFF. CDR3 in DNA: TGTGCCAGCAGCCCCCCAGAGGGGGCGCGGGCTTTCTTT.

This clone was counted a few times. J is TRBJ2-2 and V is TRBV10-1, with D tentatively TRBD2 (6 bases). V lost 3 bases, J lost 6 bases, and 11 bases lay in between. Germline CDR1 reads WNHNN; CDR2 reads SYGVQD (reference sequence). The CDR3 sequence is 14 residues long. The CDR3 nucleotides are TGCGCCAGCAGTGAACTCGGAGGGGCCGGGGAGCTGTTTTTT. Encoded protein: CASSELGGAGELFF.

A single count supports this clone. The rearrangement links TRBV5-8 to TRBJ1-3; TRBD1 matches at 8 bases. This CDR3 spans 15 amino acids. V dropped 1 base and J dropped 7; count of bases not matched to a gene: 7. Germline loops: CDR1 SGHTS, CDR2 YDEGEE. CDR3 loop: CASSLFTGGENTIYF. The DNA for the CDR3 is TGTGCCAGCAGCTTGTTTACAGGGGGTGAGAACACCATATATTTT.

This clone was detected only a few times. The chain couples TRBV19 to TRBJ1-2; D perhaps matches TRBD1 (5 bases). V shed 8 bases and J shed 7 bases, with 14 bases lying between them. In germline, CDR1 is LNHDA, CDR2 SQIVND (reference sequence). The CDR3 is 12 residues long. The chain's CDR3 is CASEIGAGGYTF. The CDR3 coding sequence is TGTGCCAGTGAGATAGGGGCCGGTGGCTACACCTTC.

The CDR3 loop is CASVGQGRPGELFF. The CDR3 region has the DNA TGTGCCAGCGTGGGGCAGGGTCGGCCCGGGGAGCTGTTTTTT. The J gene is TRBJ2-2, the V gene TRBV6-5; tentative D call: TRBD1 (5 bases). Trimming shortened V by 8 bases and J by 6 bases, and 16 bases separated the two germline ends. CDR3 length equals 14 residues. Germline V lookup: CDR1 MNHEY, CDR2 SVGAGI.

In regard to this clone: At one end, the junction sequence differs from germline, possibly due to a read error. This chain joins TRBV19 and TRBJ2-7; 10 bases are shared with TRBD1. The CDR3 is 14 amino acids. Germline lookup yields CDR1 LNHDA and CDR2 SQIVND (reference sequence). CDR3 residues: CASAGRDRGYGQYF. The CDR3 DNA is TGTGCCAGTGCAGGCCGGGACAGGGGCTACGGGCAGTACTTC.

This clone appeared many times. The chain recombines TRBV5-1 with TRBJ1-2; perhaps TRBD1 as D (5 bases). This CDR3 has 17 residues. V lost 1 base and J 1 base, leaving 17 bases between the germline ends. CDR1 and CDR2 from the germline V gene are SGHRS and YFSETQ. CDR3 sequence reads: CASSLRQGFIRNYGYTF. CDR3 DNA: TGCGCCAGCAGCTTGCGGCAGGGATTTATTCGTAACTATGGCTACACCTTC.

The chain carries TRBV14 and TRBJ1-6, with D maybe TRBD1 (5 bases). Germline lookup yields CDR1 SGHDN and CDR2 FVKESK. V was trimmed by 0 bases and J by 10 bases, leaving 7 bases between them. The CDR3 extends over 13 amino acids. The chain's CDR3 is CASSQDRVSPLHF. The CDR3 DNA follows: TGTGCCAGCAGCCAAGACAGGGTATCACCCCTCCACTTT.

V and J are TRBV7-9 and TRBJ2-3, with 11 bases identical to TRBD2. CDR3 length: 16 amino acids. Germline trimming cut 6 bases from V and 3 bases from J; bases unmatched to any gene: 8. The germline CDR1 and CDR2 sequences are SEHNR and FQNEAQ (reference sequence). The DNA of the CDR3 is TGTGCCAGCAGATCTAAACTAGCGGGGGTGACAGATACGCAGTATTTT. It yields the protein CASRSKLAGVTDTQYF.

The CDR3 DNA reads TGTGCCAGTAGTATAGGGACGACAGGGGAATATGGCTACACCTTC. Translating it yields CASSIGTTGEYGYTF. The chain joins TRBV19 to TRBJ1-2; 8 bases match TRBD1. V was pared by 1 base and J by 5 bases, with 6 bases of the junction left unmatched. The CDR3 spans 15 residues. Germline V gene data show CDR1 as LNHDA and CDR2 as SQIVND (reference sequence).

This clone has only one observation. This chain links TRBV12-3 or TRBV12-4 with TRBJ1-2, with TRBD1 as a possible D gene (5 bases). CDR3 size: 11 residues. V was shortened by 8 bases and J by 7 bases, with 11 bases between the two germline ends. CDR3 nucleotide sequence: TGTGCCAGCCTGGGGGGGGGTGGCTACACCTTC. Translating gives CASLGGGGYTF.

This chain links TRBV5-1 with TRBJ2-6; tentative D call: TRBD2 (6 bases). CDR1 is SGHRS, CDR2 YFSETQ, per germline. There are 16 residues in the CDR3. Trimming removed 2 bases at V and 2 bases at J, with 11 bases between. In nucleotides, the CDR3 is TGCGCCAGCAGCTTAGGTCCGGGGGCTGGGGCCAACGTCCTGACTTTC. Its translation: CASSLGPGAGANVLTF.

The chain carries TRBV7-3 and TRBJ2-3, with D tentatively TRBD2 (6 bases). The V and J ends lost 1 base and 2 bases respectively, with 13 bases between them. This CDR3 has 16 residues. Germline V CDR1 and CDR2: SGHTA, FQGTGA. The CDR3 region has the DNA TGTGCCAGCAGCTTAAACGGGGCGGGGCCCACAGATACGCAGTATTTT. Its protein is CASSLNGAGPTDTQYF.